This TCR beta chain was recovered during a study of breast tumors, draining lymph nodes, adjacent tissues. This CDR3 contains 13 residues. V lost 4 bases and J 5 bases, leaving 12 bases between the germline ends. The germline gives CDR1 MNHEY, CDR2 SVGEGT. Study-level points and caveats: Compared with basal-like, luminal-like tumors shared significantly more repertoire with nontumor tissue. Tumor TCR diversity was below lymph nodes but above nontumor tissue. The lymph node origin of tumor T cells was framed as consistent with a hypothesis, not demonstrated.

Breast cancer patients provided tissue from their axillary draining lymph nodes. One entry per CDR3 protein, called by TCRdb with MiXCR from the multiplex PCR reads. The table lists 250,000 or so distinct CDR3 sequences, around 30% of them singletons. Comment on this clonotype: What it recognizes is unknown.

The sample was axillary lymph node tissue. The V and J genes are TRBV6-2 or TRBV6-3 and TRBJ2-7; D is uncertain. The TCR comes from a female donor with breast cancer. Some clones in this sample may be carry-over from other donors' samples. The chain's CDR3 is CASSLWGIHEQYF. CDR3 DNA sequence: TGTGCCAGCAGTTTATGGGGTATCCACGAGCAGTACTTC.